Each of the 18 T cell receptor beta chains below was sequenced from the same sample in a study of blood T cell repertoires in COVID-19. The data were produced by immunoSEQ multiplex PCR, yet TCRdb's version contains in-frame clones alone and is incomplete. This sample carries 200,000 to 300,000 clones, about nine tenths of them seen once, and the ten largest clones take roughly 3.9%. Specimen: peripheral blood. The receptors come from a woman between 40 and 55 years old with acute or convalescent COVID-19.

The chain links TRBV21-1 to TRBJ1-2. TRBV21-1 is shown as a pseudogene. CDR3 length: 14 amino acids. CDR3 residues: CASSKDSEGYGYTF. The CDR3 bases are TGTGCCAGCAGCAAAGACTCAGAGGGCTATGGCTACACCTTC.

The chain combines TRBV6-6 with TRBJ1-1; TRBD1 matches at 7 bases. Germline trimming cut 5 bases from V and 10 bases from J; bases unmatched to any gene: 4. The CDR3 is 11 residues long. CDR1 MNHNY and CDR2 SVGAGI come from the germline V gene (reference sequence). The CDR3: CASSAGGPAFF. CDR3 in DNA: TGTGCCAGCAGTGCAGGGGGGCCAGCTTTCTTT.

This sequence joins TRBV5-1 and TRBJ1-1; possibly TRBD1 for D (5 bases). Trimming took off 0 bases at V and 10 bases at J, with 19 bases between the two ends. The germline V gene encodes CDR1 SGHRS and CDR2 YFSETQ. This CDR3 contains 15 residues. The CDR3 nucleotides read TGCGCCAGCAGCTTGGGACTTACGGGGGAGGTGCCAGCTTTCTTT. Translating gives CASSLGLTGEVPAFF.

This chain uses TRBV3-1 (or the pseudogene TRBV3-2) with TRBJ2-3; D is ambiguous. This CDR3 has 15 residues. CDR1 and CDR2 from the germline V gene are LGHDT and YNNKEL (reference sequence). The ends were cut back, 1 base at V and 2 bases at J, with 10 bases in the middle. The CDR3 sequence is CASSQVQVVTDTQYF. For the CDR3, the DNA is TGTGCCAGCAGCCAAGTTCAGGTAGTCACAGATACGCAGTATTTT.

This clone came up once. This sequence joins TRBV30 and TRBJ1-2, with D hard to call. Trimming cost V 2 bases and J 3 bases, with 10 bases left between them. This CDR3 contains 13 residues. Per germline, CDR1 GTSNPN and CDR2 SVGIG (reference sequence). CDR3 in amino acids: CAWSQSQDYGYTF. DNA for the CDR3: TGTGCCTGGAGTCAAAGCCAGGACTATGGCTACACCTTC.

This chain connects TRBV5-4 to TRBJ1-3; tentative D call: TRBD1 (5 bases). Between the trimmed V and J ends, which lost 3 bases and 0 bases, there was a span of 10 bases. The CDR3 has 15 amino acids. CDR1 SGHNT and CDR2 YYREEE come from the germline V gene (reference sequence). The DNA of the CDR3 is TGTGCCAGCAGCTCGGGACTGAGCTCTGGAAACACCATATATTTT. As protein: CASSSGLSSGNTIYF.

The chain carries TRBV19 and TRBJ2-7, with D perhaps matching TRBD2 (6 bases). The V gene lost 6 bases and the J gene lost 4 bases, with 13 bases spanning the gap. CDR1 is LNHDA, CDR2 SQIVND, per germline (reference sequence). This CDR3 is 13 amino acids long. The CDR3: CASRNTGTYEQYV. The CDR3, as DNA: TGTGCCAGTAGGAATACCGGGACTTACGAGCAGTACGTC.

The V call is TRBV24-1, the J call TRBJ1-1; TRBD1 agrees at 7 bases. Germline V lookup: CDR1 KGHDR, CDR2 SFDVKD. J was trimmed by 6 bases and V by 4 bases; bases with no gene match: 4. The CDR3 totals 13 residues. Here the CDR3 reads CATSDRQGPEAFF. CDR3 sequence (DNA): TGTGCCACCAGTGACAGACAGGGTCCTGAAGCTTTCTTT.

This CDR3 is CASSQDILGSYGYTF. CDR3 nucleotides: TGTGCCAGCAGCCAAGATATCCTGGGGAGTTATGGCTACACCTTC. The J gene is TRBJ1-2, the V gene TRBV4-2; D remains ambiguous. The CDR3 is 15 amino acids. The V end was cut by 0 bases, the J end by 5 bases, with 13 bases between. Germline-derived CDR1 and CDR2 are LGHNA and YNFKEQ.

This clone was observed a handful of times. The J gene is TRBJ1-4, the V gene TRBV6-5; D not certain. The CDR3 is 13 amino acids. Germline values: CDR1 MNHEY, CDR2 SVGAGI. The V and J ends lost 2 bases and 8 bases respectively, with 9 bases between them. CDR3 bases: TGTGCCAGCAGTTACGGGCCACGAGAAAAACTGTTTTTT. Amino acid sequence: CASSYGPREKLFF.

The rearrangement uses TRBV24-1 and TRBJ2-1, with a weak D call TRBD1 (5 bases). The V gene's germline CDR1 is KGHDR and CDR2 SFDVKD. The V end was cut by 1 base, the J end by 5 bases, with 8 bases between. CDR3 length: 14 residues. Here the CDR3 reads CATSDFSTDNEQFF. The CDR3 DNA is TGTGCCACCAGTGATTTTTCGACAGACAATGAGCAGTTCTTC.

J is TRBJ1-1 and V is TRBV2, with D hard to call. The CDR3 runs 14 residues. The germline V gene has CDR1 SNHLY and CDR2 FYNNEI. The germline V and J ends were trimmed by 6 bases and 1 base, with 12 bases remaining between them. CDR3 DNA sequence: TGTGCCAGCAGCCCATTAATCGGGAACACTGAAGCTTTCTTT. It encodes CASSPLIGNTEAFF.

This sequence joins TRBV5-4 and TRBJ2-7; 8 nucleotides agree with TRBD1. CDR1 is SGHNT, CDR2 YYREEE, per germline (reference sequence). This CDR3 has 15 residues. J lost 2 bases, V lost 2 bases, and 6 bases had no gene match. The CDR3 sequence is CASSLGTGKTYEQYV. The CDR3, as DNA: TGTGCCAGCAGCTTAGGGACAGGAAAGACCTACGAGCAGTACGTC.

The genes are TRBV6-1 and TRBJ2-1, with 11 positions matching TRBD2. Germline CDR1 is MNHNS and CDR2 is SASEGT. The CDR3 consists of 15 residues. The V gene end was trimmed by 1 base and the J gene end by 9 bases; junction bases not matched to a gene: 5. The CDR3 sequence is CASSEGLAGRGEQFF. The CDR3 region has the DNA TGTGCCAGCAGTGAAGGACTAGCGGGGAGGGGTGAGCAGTTCTTC.

The V call is TRBV4-1, the J call TRBJ2-1; 10 nucleotides agree with TRBD2. The V and J ends lost 0 bases and 8 bases, in that order; junction bases with no gene match: 7. The CDR3 is 16 residues long. Germline V gene sequence: CDR1 MGHRA, CDR2 YSYEKL. The CDR3 bases are TGCGCCAGCAGCCAAGATCGAGCGGGGGGGCGTTATGAGCAGTTCTTC. Protein product: CASSQDRAGGRYEQFF.

The chain couples TRBV18 to TRBJ1-1; 7 bases line up with TRBD1. The germline V gene encodes CDR1 KGHSH and CDR2 LQKENI. After removal of 0 bases from V and 8 bases from J, the junction contained 9 bases not matched to a gene. The CDR3 contains 15 residues. The CDR3 DNA sequence: TGTGCCAGCTCACCACCGCTCGACAGGGTAGGGGAAGCTTTCTTT. Protein product: CASSPPLDRVGEAFF.

The rearrangement joins TRBV19 to TRBJ2-2; 8 bases line up with TRBD1. The CDR3 length is 14 residues. J was trimmed by 2 bases and V by 7 bases; bases with no gene match: 3. Germline V lookup: CDR1 LNHDA, CDR2 SQIVND (reference sequence). The CDR3 loop reads CASIGQGNTGELFF. The CDR3 bases are TGTGCCAGTATAGGACAGGGCAACACCGGGGAGCTGTTTTTT.

The chain links TRBV30 to TRBJ1-2, with D perhaps TRBD1 (5 bases). The CDR3 consists of 11 residues. Trimming shortened V by 7 bases and J by 6 bases, and 12 bases separated the two germline ends. Germline lookup yields CDR1 GTSNPN and CDR2 SVGIG (reference sequence). In DNA, the CDR3 is TGTGCCTCCTGGGGGAGGGATGGCTACACCTTC. Translated, it gives CASWGRDGYTF.